A single sample is the source of the 28 T cell receptor beta chains below, sequenced in a study of T-cell memory formation after mild COVID-19. Each CDR3 protein is one row after TCRdb ran MiXCR on the 5' RACE reads. The profile shows hundreds of thousands of distinct CDR3 sequences, more than 15% of them singletons. Sequences were obtained from PBMCs or a T cell subset sorted from them (not recorded which). Source of these receptors: a man younger than 35 who had mild COVID-19 (a few samples of this study predate the infection). Cell type and time point are not known.

This clonotype was recorded a few times. This sequence joins TRBV25-1 and TRBJ1-1, with D maybe TRBD1 (5 bases). CDR1 is MGHDK, CDR2 SYGVNS, per germline. Trimming left V 1 base short and J 4 bases short, with 13 bases between. This CDR3 has 15 residues. CDR3 in DNA: TGTGCCAGCAGTGAATTAAGGGGAAGGGGCACTGAAGCTTTCTTT. This gives the protein CASSELRGRGTEAFF.

In its sample, this clonotype was seen a few times. V and J are TRBV12-3 or TRBV12-4 and TRBJ1-1, with D perhaps TRBD1 (5 bases). V was cut by 2 bases and J by 7 bases, with 8 bases left in between. This CDR3 is 12 amino acids long. CDR3 loop: CASSLRGVEAFF. Here the CDR3 DNA reads TGTGCCAGCAGTTTACGGGGGGTTGAAGCTTTCTTT.

The chain joins TRBV6-2 or TRBV6-3 to TRBJ2-5; D could derive from TRBD1 or TRBD2 (5 bases each). Trimming took 7 bases from V and 13 from J, leaving 22 bases between them. This CDR3 is built from 13 residues. Per germline, CDR1 MNHEY and CDR2 SVGEGT. CDR3 DNA: TGTGCCAGCACTAGCCTTTTGGGGGTCCTCCCGTACTTC. Translation gives CASTSLLGVLPYF.

This clonotype was recorded a few times. The V gene is TRBV2, the J gene TRBJ1-5, with 9 bases that match TRBD1. This CDR3 contains 14 residues. V trimming: 4 bases; J trimming: 6 bases; junction bases outside the gene matches: 4. CDR1 and CDR2 (germline): SNHLY, FYNNEI. CDR3 sequence (DNA): TGTGCCAGCAGTGCGGACAGGGGATTTCAGCCCCAGCATTTT. Translating it yields CASSADRGFQPQHF.

The gene calls are TRBV20-1 and TRBJ2-3; D not certain. Germline V CDR1 and CDR2: DFQATT, SNEGSKA (reference sequence). Between the trimmed V and J ends, which lost 5 bases and 5 bases, there was a span of 20 bases. CDR3 length: 15 amino acids. CDR3 residues: CSAPQDRGRLDTQYF. The CDR3 region has the DNA TGCAGTGCTCCCCAGGACCGAGGACGGTTAGATACGCAGTATTTT.

This clonotype has at least ten counts. This chain uses TRBV12-3 or TRBV12-4 with TRBJ2-2; D perhaps matches TRBD1 (5 bases). The CDR3 consists of 15 residues. Trimming stripped 6 bases from V and 6 bases from J, with 17 bases between. Written as DNA, the CDR3 is TGTGCCAGCAGGGGGCCTAACAGAGTATCCGGGGAGCTGTTTTTT. This sequence encodes CASRGPNRVSGELFF.

A few counts support this clonotype. The J gene is TRBJ1-5, the V gene TRBV5-1; D is uncertain. From germline, CDR1 is SGHRS and CDR2 YFSETQ. V lost 2 bases to trimming and J lost 6 bases, with 12 bases between them. This CDR3 region has 14 residues. The CDR3 coding sequence is TGCGCCAGCAGCTTCGGACCGACCGGTCAGCCCCAGCATTTT. This sequence encodes CASSFGPTGQPQHF. Using reference TRBV5-1 and TRBJ1-5 for the parts outside the CDR3, the full variable domain is KAGVTQTPRYLIKTRGQQVTLSCSPISGHRSVSWYQQTPGQGLQFLFEYFSETQRNKGNFPGRFSGRQFSNSRSEMNVSTLELGDSALYLCASSFGPTGQPQHFGDGTRLSIL.

The sample holds a few counts of this clonotype. The gene calls are TRBV19 and TRBJ1-2, with D possibly TRBD1 on 5 matching bases. CDR3 size: 15 residues. Germline V CDR1 and CDR2: LNHDA, SQIVND (reference sequence). The V end was cut by 7 bases, the J end by 2 bases, with 17 bases between. CDR3: CASTQPRRGNYGYTF. The CDR3 nucleotides are TGTGCCAGTACTCAACCGAGGAGGGGAAACTATGGCTACACCTTC.

The chain links TRBV5-6 to TRBJ1-1; possible D gene TRBD1, 5 bases. The V end was cut by 4 bases, the J end by 4 bases, with 17 bases between. Germline CDR1 and CDR2: SGHDT and YYEEEE. The length of the CDR3 is 15 residues. The CDR3 DNA reads as TGTGCCAGCAGCCTGGGGGGGAACCGGGGCACTGAAGCTTTCTTT. It yields the protein CASSLGGNRGTEAFF.

CDR3 in amino acids: CASSAGHLKVGELFF. In nucleotides, the CDR3 is TGTGCCAGCAGCGCGGGACACCTGAAGGTCGGGGAGCTGTTTTTT. The rearrangement joins TRBV7-2 to TRBJ2-2; D possibly matches TRBD1 or TRBD2 (6 bases each). Germline CDR1 SGHTA, CDR2 FQGNSA. This CDR3 has 15 residues. Trimming left V 5 bases short and J 7 bases short, with 17 bases between.

The chain couples TRBV20-1 to TRBJ1-2, with D possibly TRBD1 on 5 matching bases. Germline V lookup: CDR1 DFQATT, CDR2 SNEGSKA (reference sequence). Trimming pared 0 bases from V and 6 bases from J, leaving 11 bases between. This CDR3 is built from 13 residues. CDR3 region: CSARDPRENGYTF. CDR3 nucleotides: TGCAGTGCTAGAGATCCCAGGGAGAATGGCTACACCTTC.

This clonotype has more than one count but fewer than ten. V gene TRBV7-2 combines with J gene TRBJ2-1; 7 nucleotides agree with TRBD1. This CDR3 contains 16 residues. The V gene's germline CDR1 is SGHTA and CDR2 FQGNSA. V was pared by 5 bases and J by 2 bases, with 9 bases of the junction left unmatched. The CDR3 bases are TGTGCCAGCAGCCGTGGCCCCGACAGGGCCTACAATGAGCAGTTCTTC. Encoded protein: CASSRGPDRAYNEQFF.

J is TRBJ1-6 and V is TRBV7-2, with D perhaps matching TRBD1 (6 bases). From germline, CDR1 is SGHTA and CDR2 FQGNSA. Trimming took 2 bases from V and 9 from J, leaving 14 bases between them. This CDR3 has 15 residues. The CDR3, as DNA: TGTGCCAGCAGCTTACAGACAGGTCTCGGTTCACCCCTCCACTTT. It is translated as CASSLQTGLGSPLHF. The full variable domain, rest sourced from reference TRBV7-2 and TRBJ1-6, is GAGVSQSPSNKVTEKGKDVELRCDPISGHTALYWYRQSLGQGLEFLIYFQGNSAPDKSGLPSDRFSAERTGGSVSTLTIQRTQQEDSAVYLCASSLQTGLGSPLHFGNGTRLTVT.

J is TRBJ1-1 and V is TRBV4-2; possibly TRBD1 for D (5 bases). This CDR3 is built from 13 residues. CDR1 LGHNA and CDR2 YNFKEQ come from the germline V gene. V was pared by 3 bases and J by 5 bases, with 10 bases between. In nucleotides, the CDR3 is TGTGCCAGCAGCCAGGGGGTCAAGACTGAAGCTTTCTTT. Its protein product is CASSQGVKTEAFF.

The chain carries TRBV4-3 and TRBJ2-3; D not resolved. Germline V lookup: CDR1 LGHNA, CDR2 YSLEER. Trimming cost V 0 bases and J 3 bases, with 10 bases left between them. The CDR3 sequence is 15 residues long. The DNA for the CDR3 is TGCGCCAGCAGCCAAGATTCCGGGCGGACAGATACGCAGTATTTT. Its protein product is CASSQDSGRTDTQYF.

This chain uses TRBV30 with TRBJ1-5, with D tentatively TRBD1 (5 bases). Germline V gives CDR1 GTSNPN, CDR2 SVGIG (reference sequence). Between the trimmed V and J ends, which lost 3 bases and 4 bases, there was a span of 10 bases. The CDR3 runs 13 residues. The CDR3 DNA is TGTGCCTGGAGCGCGCACAGGAATCAGCCCCAGCATTTT. Translating gives CAWSAHRNQPQHF. Full variable domain (remainder filled in from reference TRBV30 and TRBJ1-5): SQTIHQWPATLVQPVGSPLSLECTVEGTSNPNLYWYRQAAGRGLQLLFYSVGIGQISSEVPQNLSASRPQDRQFILSSKKLLLSDSGFYLCAWSAHRNQPQHFGDGTRLSIL.

This clonotype was seen a few times. The V call is TRBV7-3, the J call TRBJ2-3; D is perhaps TRBD1 (6 bases). Per the germline V gene, CDR1 is SGHTA and CDR2 is FQGTGA. This CDR3 is 16 amino acids long. Trimming removed 6 bases from V and 4 bases from J, with 20 bases in between. The CDR3 region has the DNA TGTGCCAGCAGGATGACAGGTCCTGGGTTGGCAGATACGCAGTATTTT. It codes for CASRMTGPGLADTQYF.

In this sample, this clonotype turned up a few times. The chain combines TRBV5-1 with TRBJ2-5; D unresolved. The germline CDR1 and CDR2 sequences are SGHRS and YFSETQ. Trimming shortened V by 7 bases and J by 1 base, and 14 bases separated the two germline ends. This CDR3 is 14 amino acids long. CDR3 residues: CASSRAGRQETQYF. CDR3 coding DNA: TGCGCCAGCTCAAGGGCCGGACGCCAAGAGACCCAGTACTTC.

This sequence joins TRBV7-9 and TRBJ2-5, with 8 bases fitting TRBD2. Germline CDR1 reads SEHNR; CDR2 reads FQNEAQ (reference sequence). V lost 4 bases, J lost 8 bases, and 15 bases stayed unmatched. This CDR3 has 16 residues. The CDR3 is CASSSSPAGGLGTQYF. The CDR3 bases are TGTGCCAGCAGCTCCTCCCCGGCGGGGGGACTAGGTACCCAGTACTTC.

Turning to this clonotype: Because it lacks the conserved phenylalanine or tryptophan at the end, this CDR3 is likely a read error. The J gene is TRBJ2-1, the V gene TRBV7-9; D call uncertain. CDR1 is SEHNR and CDR2 is FQNEAQ in the germline V gene (reference sequence). CDR3 size: 12 residues. Trimming removed 7 bases at V and 8 bases at J, with 12 bases between. The chain's CDR3 is CASTQAWDEQFL. The CDR3 nucleotides are TGTGCCAGCACCCAAGCCTGGGATGAGCAGTTCTTG.

Only a few counts were recorded for this clonotype. The chain links TRBV6-5 to TRBJ1-1; TRBD1 matches 7 bases. Germline-derived CDR1 and CDR2 are MNHEY and SVGAGI. With 6 bases clipped from V and 0 bases from J, the junction kept 13 bases outside the gene matches. The CDR3 length is 17 residues. For the CDR3, the DNA is TGTGCCAGCAGCTGGACAGGAGACACGGCCTTGAACACTGAAGCTTTCTTT. This sequence encodes CASSWTGDTALNTEAFF.

This clonotype was observed at least ten times. The chain is built from TRBV4-2 and TRBJ1-1; a weak D match, TRBD1 (5 bases). This CDR3 is built from 15 residues. Trimming left V 3 bases short and J 2 bases short, with 13 bases between. Germline V gene data show CDR1 as LGHNA and CDR2 as YNFKEQ. The CDR3 loop is CASSHGGVSNTEAFF. The CDR3, as DNA: TGTGCCAGCAGCCATGGAGGGGTTAGTAACACTGAAGCTTTCTTT.

This clonotype came up many times. The chain joins TRBV5-5 to TRBJ2-1; TRBD2 agrees at 10 bases. The germline gives CDR1 SGHKS, CDR2 YYEKEE (reference sequence). Unmatched junction bases numbered 10, after V lost 3 bases and J lost 4 bases. The CDR3 totals 17 residues. The CDR3 reads CASSWFSGGSRYNEQFF. The CDR3 DNA reads as TGTGCCAGCAGCTGGTTTAGCGGGGGGTCTAGGTACAATGAGCAGTTCTTC.

This clonotype was counted between two and nine times. This chain connects TRBV7-2 to TRBJ2-1; TRBD2 is a possible D gene (5 bases). Germline loops: CDR1 SGHTA, CDR2 FQGNSA. Trimming removed 3 bases at V and 8 bases at J, with 23 bases between. CDR3 length: 17 residues. For the CDR3, the DNA is TGTGCCAGCAGCTTCACCTTAGCGTTTGCAGAGGGCTATGAGCAGTTCTTC. Translating gives CASSFTLAFAEGYEQFF.

V is TRBV20-1 and J is TRBJ1-5; D is possibly TRBD1 (5 bases). The V gene lost 2 bases and the J gene lost 6 bases, with 20 bases spanning the gap. Germline V CDR1 and CDR2: DFQATT, SNEGSKA (reference sequence). The CDR3 is 16 amino acids. The chain's CDR3 is CSARRARGGSGQPQHF. The CDR3, as DNA: TGCAGTGCTAGAAGGGCGCGCGGGGGGTCGGGTCAGCCCCAGCATTTT.

J is TRBJ2-5 and V is TRBV21-1; the table's D gene call, TRBD1, was not cross checked with the DNA. TRBV21-1 constitutes a pseudogene. The CDR3 is 15 amino acids. CDR3 in amino acids: CASSAGTGIQETQYF. DNA of the CDR3: TGTGCCAGCAGCGCCGGGACAGGCATCCAAGAGACCCAGTACTTC.

V usage is TRBV5-4 and J usage is TRBJ1-2; 12 bases match TRBD1. V lost 2 bases, J lost 7 bases, and 6 bases stayed unmatched. The CDR3 contains 15 residues. From germline, CDR1 is SGHNT and CDR2 YYREEE (reference sequence). In nucleotides, the CDR3 is TGTGCCAGCAGCTTCGCGGGACAGGGGGCGCGTGGCTACACCTTC. Protein product: CASSFAGQGARGYTF.

This chain links TRBV6-2 or TRBV6-3 with TRBJ2-3, with a weak D call TRBD1 (6 bases). CDR3 length: 16 residues. V lost 4 bases and J 3 bases, leaving 17 bases between the germline ends. In germline, CDR1 is MNHEY, CDR2 SVGEGT. The CDR3 loop reads CASSSDRRYRTDTQYF. CDR3 sequence (DNA): TGTGCCAGCAGTTCCGACAGGCGGTATAGGACAGATACGCAGTATTTT.